The 2 T cell receptor beta chains reported below all come from one sample, sequenced in a study of blood T cells in healthy people across ages. A second PCR, run for roughly 7 to 11 cycles, used a sample-barcoded 5' primer plus a J-beta primer mix. TCRdb re-called the 5' RACE reads through MiXCR, storing one row per CDR3 protein. The sample has hundreds of thousands of distinct CDR3 sequences; 56% are singletons. Sequenced input: blood. The receptors stem from a man aged 35 to 55 in good health.

The chain uses TRBV4-3 and TRBJ2-3; D possibly matches TRBD1 or TRBD2 (5 bases each). Germline V gene sequence: CDR1 LGHNA, CDR2 YSLEER. The V gene lost 1 base and the J gene lost 7 bases, with 18 bases spanning the gap. The CDR3 has 16 residues. The DNA for the CDR3 is TGCGCCAGCAGCCAAGGGCCGGGACCCAAAGGGAATACGCAGTATTTT. This gives the protein CASSQGPGPKGNTQYF.

This clonotype was picked up many times. The rearrangement uses TRBV2 and TRBJ2-5; 7 nucleotides line up with TRBD2. The CDR3 covers 16 residues. With 7 bases clipped from V and 4 bases from J, the junction kept 15 bases outside the gene matches. CDR1 SNHLY and CDR2 FYNNEI come from the germline V gene. The CDR3 sequence is CASKRAGLGSRETQYF. CDR3 sequence (DNA): TGTGCCAGCAAGAGAGCGGGGTTAGGATCGCGAGAGACCCAGTACTTC.